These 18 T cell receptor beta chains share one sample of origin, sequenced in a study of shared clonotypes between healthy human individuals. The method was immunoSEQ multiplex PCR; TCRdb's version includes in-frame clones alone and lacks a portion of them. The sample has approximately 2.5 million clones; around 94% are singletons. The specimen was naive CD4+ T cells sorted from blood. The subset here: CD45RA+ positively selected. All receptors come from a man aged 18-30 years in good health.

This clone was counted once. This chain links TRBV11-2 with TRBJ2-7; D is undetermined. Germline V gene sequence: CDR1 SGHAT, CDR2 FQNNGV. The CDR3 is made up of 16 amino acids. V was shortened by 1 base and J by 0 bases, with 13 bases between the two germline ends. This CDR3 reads CASSLVGRTSSYEQYF. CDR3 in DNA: TGTGCCAGCAGCTTAGTAGGTCGGACGAGCTCCTACGAGCAGTACTTC.

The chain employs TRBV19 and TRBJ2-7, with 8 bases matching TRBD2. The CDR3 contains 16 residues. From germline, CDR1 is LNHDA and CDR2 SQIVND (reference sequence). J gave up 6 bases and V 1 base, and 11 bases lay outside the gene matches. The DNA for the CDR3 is TGTGCCAGTAGTATAGGGCCTCTGAGCGGGAGCTTCGAGCAGTACTTC. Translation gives CASSIGPLSGSFEQYF.

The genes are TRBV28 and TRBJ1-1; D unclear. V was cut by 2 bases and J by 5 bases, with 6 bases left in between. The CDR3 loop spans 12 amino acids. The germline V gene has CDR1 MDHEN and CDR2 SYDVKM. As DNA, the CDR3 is TGTGCCAGCAGTTTAACACAGACTGAAGCTTTCTTT. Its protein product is CASSLTQTEAFF.

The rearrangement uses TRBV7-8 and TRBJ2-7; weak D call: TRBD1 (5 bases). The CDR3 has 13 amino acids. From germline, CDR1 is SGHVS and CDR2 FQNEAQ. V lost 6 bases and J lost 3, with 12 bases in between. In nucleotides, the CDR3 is TGTGCCAGCAGTTTCCCAGGGTACTACGAGCAGTACTTC. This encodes CASSFPGYYEQYF.

For the CDR3, the DNA is TGCGCCAGCAGCCCAGCCCGGGGACAGATAGCCACGAGCTCCTACGAGCAGTACTTC. This codes for CASSPARGQIATSSYEQYF. This chain connects TRBV5-1 to TRBJ2-7; 7 nucleotides agree with TRBD1. Losses at the gene ends were 4 bases for V and 0 bases for J; bases not matched to a gene: 19. The germline gives CDR1 SGHRS, CDR2 YFSETQ. CDR3 length equals 19 residues.

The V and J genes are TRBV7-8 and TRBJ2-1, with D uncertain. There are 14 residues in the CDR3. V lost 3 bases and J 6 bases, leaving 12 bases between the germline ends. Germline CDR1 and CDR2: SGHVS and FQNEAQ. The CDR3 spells CASSFSLAVNEQFF. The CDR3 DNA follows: TGTGCCAGCAGCTTCAGTTTGGCCGTCAATGAGCAGTTCTTC.

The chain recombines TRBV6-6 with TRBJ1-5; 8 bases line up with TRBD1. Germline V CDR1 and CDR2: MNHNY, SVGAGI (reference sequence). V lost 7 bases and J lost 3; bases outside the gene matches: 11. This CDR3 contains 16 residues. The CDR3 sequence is CASTTTGEASNQPQHF. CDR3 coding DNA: TGTGCCAGCACCACGACAGGGGAGGCTTCCAATCAGCCCCAGCATTTT.

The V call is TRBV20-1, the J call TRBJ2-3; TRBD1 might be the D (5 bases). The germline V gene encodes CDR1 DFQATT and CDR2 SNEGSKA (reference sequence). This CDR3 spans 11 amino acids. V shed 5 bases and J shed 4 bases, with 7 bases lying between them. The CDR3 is CSAGAADTQYF. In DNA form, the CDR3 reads TGCAGTGCTGGGGCCGCAGATACGCAGTATTTT.

The CDR3 DNA is TGTGCCAGCAGTGGGCACAGACTTGAAAACACCGGGGAGCTGTTTTTT. This gives the protein CASSGHRLENTGELFF. The rearrangement links TRBV6-1 to TRBJ2-2; unclear D gene. The CDR3 has 16 amino acids. Germline V lookup: CDR1 MNHNS, CDR2 SASEGT. Trimming took 4 bases from V and 2 from J, leaving 14 bases between them.

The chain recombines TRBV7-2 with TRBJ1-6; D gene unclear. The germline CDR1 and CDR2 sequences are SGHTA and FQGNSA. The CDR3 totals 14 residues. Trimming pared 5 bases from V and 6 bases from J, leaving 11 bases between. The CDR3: CASSPRAGNSPLHF. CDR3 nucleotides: TGTGCCAGCAGCCCCCGTGCCGGTAATTCACCCCTCCACTTT.

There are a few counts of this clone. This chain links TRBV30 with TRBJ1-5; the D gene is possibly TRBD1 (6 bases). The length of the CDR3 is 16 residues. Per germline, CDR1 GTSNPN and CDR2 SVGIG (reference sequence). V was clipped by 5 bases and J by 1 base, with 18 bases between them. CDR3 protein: CAWGEAGGVSNQPQHF. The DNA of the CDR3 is TGTGCCTGGGGTGAAGCGGGGGGCGTCAGCAATCAGCCCCAGCATTTT.

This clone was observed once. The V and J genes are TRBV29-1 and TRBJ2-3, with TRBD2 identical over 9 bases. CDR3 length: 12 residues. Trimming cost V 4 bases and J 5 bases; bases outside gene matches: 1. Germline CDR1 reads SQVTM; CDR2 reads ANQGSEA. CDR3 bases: TGCAGCGTTGGTAGCGGGGGAGATACGCAGTATTTT. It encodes CSVGSGGDTQYF.

The DNA for the CDR3 is TGTGCCAGCAGCTCCCGCTTTGTCGGGAACACTGAAGCTTTCTTT. As protein: CASSSRFVGNTEAFF. This chain connects TRBV7-2 to TRBJ1-1, with D hard to call. Germline V gene lookup returns CDR1 SGHTA and CDR2 FQGNSA. The CDR3 spans 15 residues. Trimming took 4 bases from V and 1 from J, leaving 13 bases between them.

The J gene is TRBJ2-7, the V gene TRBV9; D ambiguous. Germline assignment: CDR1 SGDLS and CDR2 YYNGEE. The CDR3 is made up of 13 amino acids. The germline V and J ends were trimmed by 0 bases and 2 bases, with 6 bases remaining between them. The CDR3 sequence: CASSVGPTYEQYF. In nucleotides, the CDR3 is TGTGCCAGCAGCGTAGGTCCCACCTACGAGCAGTACTTC.

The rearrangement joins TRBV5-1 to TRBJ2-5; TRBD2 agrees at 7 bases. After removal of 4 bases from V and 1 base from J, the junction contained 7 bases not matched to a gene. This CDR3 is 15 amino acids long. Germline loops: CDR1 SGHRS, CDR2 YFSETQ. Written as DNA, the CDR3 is TGCGCCAGCAGCCCAATCAGCGGGGCCCAAGAGACCCAGTACTTC. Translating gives CASSPISGAQETQYF. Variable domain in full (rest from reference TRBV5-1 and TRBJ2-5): KAGVTQTPRYLIKTRGQQVTLSCSPISGHRSVSWYQQTPGQGLQFLFEYFSETQRNKGNFPGRFSGRQFSNSRSEMNVSTLELGDSALYLCASSPISGAQETQYFGPGTRLLVL.

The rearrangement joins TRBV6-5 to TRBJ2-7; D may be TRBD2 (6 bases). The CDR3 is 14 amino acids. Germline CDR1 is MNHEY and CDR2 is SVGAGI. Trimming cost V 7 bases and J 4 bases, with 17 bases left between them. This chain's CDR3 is CASTRAGRMYEQYF. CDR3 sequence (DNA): TGTGCCAGCACCCGGGCAGGGAGGATGTACGAGCAGTACTTC.

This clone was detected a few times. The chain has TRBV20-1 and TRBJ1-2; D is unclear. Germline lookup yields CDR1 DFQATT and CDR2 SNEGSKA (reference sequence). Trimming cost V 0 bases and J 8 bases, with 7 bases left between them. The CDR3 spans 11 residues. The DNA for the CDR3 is TGCAGTGCTAGAGATCTCTTAGGCTACACCTTC. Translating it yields CSARDLLGYTF.

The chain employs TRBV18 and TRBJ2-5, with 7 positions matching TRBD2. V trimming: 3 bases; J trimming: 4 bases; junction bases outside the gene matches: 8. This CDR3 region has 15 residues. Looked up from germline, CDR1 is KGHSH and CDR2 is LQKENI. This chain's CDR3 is CASSPHLGEGETQYF. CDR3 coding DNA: TGTGCCAGCTCACCCCACCTTGGGGAGGGAGAGACCCAGTACTTC. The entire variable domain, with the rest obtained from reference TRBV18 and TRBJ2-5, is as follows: NAGVMQNPRHLVRRRGQEARLRCSPMKGHSHVYWYRQLPEEGLKFMVYLQKENIIDESGMPKERFSAEFPKEGPSILRIQQVVRGDSAAYFCASSPHLGEGETQYFGPGTRLLVL.